The T cell receptor (beta chain) described here comes from a study of regulatory and conventional T cells in RAG deficiency. Blood CD4+ CD25-low CD127-high conventional T cells supplied the genomic DNA template. Study findings and constraints: Omenn syndrome and CID/AS patients had 80 to 100-fold fewer unique Treg TCR beta sequences, versus around 9.4-fold elsewhere.

Clones were read by immunoSEQ multiplex PCR, and TCRdb kept only the in-frame ones, dropping some. The sample includes under 25,000 clones, 95% to 97% of them seen just once. Note on this clone: Its target is unknown.

Germline CDR1 is SGHVS and CDR2 is FQNEAQ. V was trimmed by 1 base and J by 5 bases, leaving 11 bases between them. CDR3 size: 14 residues. The same sample was also studied in work on regulatory T cells. That paper states: The primer mix had 52 TRBV and 13 TRBJ primers. Regulatory T cells showed the strongest V-J pair restriction and V/J gene skewing among patient repertoires.

The TCR was taken from a human donor in good health. This sequence joins TRBV7-8 and TRBJ2-5; the D is unclear. Sequenced input: CD25- CD4+ T cells sorted from blood. For the CDR3, the DNA is TGTGCCAGCAGCTTAGGGCGAGGTGGGGAGACCCAGTACTTC. Translated, it gives CASSLGRGGETQYF.